This T cell receptor beta chain originates from a study of blood T cell repertoires in COVID-19. V lost 2 bases and J lost 2; bases outside the gene matches: 5. This CDR3 is 15 amino acids long. CDR1 and CDR2 from the germline V gene are SGDLS and YYNGEE. Assay used: immunoSEQ multiplex PCR; TCRdb lists only in-frame clones, some missing. This sample has about 380,000 clones, with 85% found just once. The material sequenced was peripheral blood. This chain uses TRBV9 with TRBJ2-3; TRBD1 matches 7 bases. This sequence originates from a young woman with acute or convalescent COVID-19. CDR3 bases: TGTGCCAGCAGCGTCACAGGGGAGCCCACAGATACGCAGTATTTT. As protein: CASSVTGEPTDTQYF.